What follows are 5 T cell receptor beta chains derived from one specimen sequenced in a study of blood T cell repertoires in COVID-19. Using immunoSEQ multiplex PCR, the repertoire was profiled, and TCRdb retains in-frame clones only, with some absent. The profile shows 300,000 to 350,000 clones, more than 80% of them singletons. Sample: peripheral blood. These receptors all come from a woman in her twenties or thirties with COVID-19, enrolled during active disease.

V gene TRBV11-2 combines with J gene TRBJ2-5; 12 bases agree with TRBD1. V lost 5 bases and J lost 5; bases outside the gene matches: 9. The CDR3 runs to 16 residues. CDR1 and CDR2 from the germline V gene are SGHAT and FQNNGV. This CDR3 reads CASSARDRGRDETQYF. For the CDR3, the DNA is TGTGCCAGCAGCGCCCGGGACAGGGGGCGCGATGAGACCCAGTACTTC.

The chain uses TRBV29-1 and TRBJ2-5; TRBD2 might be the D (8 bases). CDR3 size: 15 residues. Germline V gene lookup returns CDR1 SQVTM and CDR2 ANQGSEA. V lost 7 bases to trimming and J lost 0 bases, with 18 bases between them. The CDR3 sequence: CSGSRGGQYQETQYF. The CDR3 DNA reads TGCAGCGGATCTCGGGGGGGACAGTACCAAGAGACCCAGTACTTC.

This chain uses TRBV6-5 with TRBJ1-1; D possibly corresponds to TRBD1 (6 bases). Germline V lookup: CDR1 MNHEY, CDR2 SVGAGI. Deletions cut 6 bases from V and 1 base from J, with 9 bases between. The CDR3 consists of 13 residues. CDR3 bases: TGTGCCAGCAGGGACAGCAAGAACACTGAAGCTTTCTTT. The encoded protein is CASRDSKNTEAFF.

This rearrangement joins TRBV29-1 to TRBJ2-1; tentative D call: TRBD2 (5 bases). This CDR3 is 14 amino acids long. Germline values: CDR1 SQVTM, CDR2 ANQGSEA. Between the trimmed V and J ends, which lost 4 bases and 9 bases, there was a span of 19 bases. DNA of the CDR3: TGCAGCGTTGGAGGAACCCCGGGATTAGCTGAGCAGTTCTTC. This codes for CSVGGTPGLAEQFF.

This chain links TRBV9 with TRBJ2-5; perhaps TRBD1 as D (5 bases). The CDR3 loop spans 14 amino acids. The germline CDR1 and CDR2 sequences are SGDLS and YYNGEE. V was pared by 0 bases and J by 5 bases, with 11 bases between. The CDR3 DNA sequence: TGTGCCAGCAGCGTAGGCAGGGTGAAGGAGACCCAGTACTTC. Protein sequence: CASSVGRVKETQYF.